A selection of T cell receptor beta chains follows, all from one sample in a study of PD-L1 blockade in urothelial cancer. Only in-frame clones appear in the TCRdb table, and some are missing; sequencing was by immunoSEQ multiplex PCR. The sample has 80,000 to 130,000 clones, around 90% seen once; the top ten hold around 0.9%. This sample comprised PBMCs, obtained around atezolizumab (anti-PD-L1) treatment. The receptor set was obtained from a woman aged 80 or older with urothelial cancer. Both conserved end residues are part of each CDR3. D genes are given only for firm matches. Not every row has a clone size; where given, it reads once, few, many or a size class.

v_gene: TRBV6-1; d_gene: NA; j_gene: TRBJ1-5; abundance: NA; CDR3nt: TGTGCCAGCAGCTCGACCCCCGGGGGCAATCAGCCCCAGCATTTT; CDR3aa: CASSSTPGGNQPQHF
v_gene: TRBV9; d_gene: NA; j_gene: TRBJ2-7; abundance: NA; CDR3nt: TGTGCCAGCAGCGCCGGGACACCTCGGTGGTCCTACGAGCAGTACTTC; CDR3aa: CASSAGTPRWSYEQYF
v_gene: TRBV4-1; d_gene: TRBD1; j_gene: TRBJ2-2; abundance: NA; CDR3nt: TGCGCCAGCAGCCATCCTATGGACAGGGGTATCTCCGGGGAGCTGTTTTTT; CDR3aa: CASSHPMDRGISGELFF
v_gene: TRBV11-2; d_gene: TRBD2; j_gene: TRBJ2-1; abundance: NA; CDR3nt: TGTGCCAGCCTAGGGGGGCTAGCGGGAGGTCCGCGCAATGAGCAGTTCTTC; CDR3aa: CASLGGLAGGPRNEQFF
v_gene: TRBV11-2; d_gene: NA; j_gene: TRBJ2-7; abundance: NA; CDR3nt: TGTGCCAGCAGGTCCCTTTCACCCGGACAGCCCGCCTACGAGCAGTACTTC; CDR3aa: CASRSLSPGQPAYEQYF
v_gene: TRBV11-3; d_gene: NA; j_gene: TRBJ2-1; abundance: NA; CDR3nt: TGTGCCAGCAGCTTAGCCGGGACTGGCGGTGAGCAGTTCTTC; CDR3aa: CASSLAGTGGEQFF
v_gene: TRBV2; d_gene: NA; j_gene: TRBJ1-1; abundance: NA; CDR3nt: TGTGCCAGCAGTGCCTTCGCTGAAGCTTTCTTT; CDR3aa: CASSAFAEAFF
v_gene: TRBV5-1; d_gene: TRBD2; j_gene: TRBJ2-2; abundance: NA; CDR3nt: TGCGCCAGCCGACAACGACTAGCGGGAGGTGCCACCGGGGAGCTGTTTTTT; CDR3aa: CASRQRLAGGATGELFF
v_gene: TRBV15; d_gene: NA; j_gene: TRBJ2-2; abundance: few; CDR3nt: TGTGCCACCAGCAGAGATTCAGTGTTGGTGACCGGGGAGCTGTTTTTT; CDR3aa: CATSRDSVLVTGELFF
v_gene: TRBV6-1; d_gene: TRBD1; j_gene: TRBJ2-7; abundance: NA; CDR3nt: TGTGCCAGCAGTAGGGACAGGGTGGGCGAGCAGTACTTC; CDR3aa: CASSRDRVGEQYF
v_gene: TRBV7-2; d_gene: TRBD1; j_gene: TRBJ1-2; abundance: NA; CDR3nt: TGTGCCAGCAGCCGATCTCCAGGGGGCGTCGATATTGGCGGCTACACCTTC; CDR3aa: CASSRSPGGVDIGGYTF
v_gene: TRBV6-5; d_gene: NA; j_gene: TRBJ1-2; abundance: NA; CDR3nt: TGTGCCAGCACCTCCCGGGGTTGGGATGGCTACACCTTC; CDR3aa: CASTSRGWDGYTF
v_gene: TRBV5-1; d_gene: NA; j_gene: TRBJ1-2; abundance: NA; CDR3nt: TGCGCCAGCAGCTTCGACAGCTATGGCTACACCTTC; CDR3aa: CASSFDSYGYTF
v_gene: TRBV5-1; d_gene: TRBD1; j_gene: TRBJ2-1; abundance: NA; CDR3nt: TGCGCCAGCAGCTTGGAGGGGGCTAACGACAATGAGCAGTTCTTC; CDR3aa: CASSLEGANDNEQFF
v_gene: TRBV27; d_gene: NA; j_gene: TRBJ2-3; abundance: NA; CDR3nt: TGTGCCAGCAAGACCCAGGAGGGCACAGATACGCAGTATTTT; CDR3aa: CASKTQEGTDTQYF
v_gene: TRBV29-1; d_gene: NA; j_gene: TRBJ2-1; abundance: NA; CDR3nt: TGCAGCCCCGCAGGGGACACGGGTGAGCAGTTCTTC; CDR3aa: CSPAGDTGEQFF
v_gene: TRBV28; d_gene: TRBD2; j_gene: TRBJ2-7; abundance: NA; CDR3nt: TGTGCCAGCATTGGAGGGGGACTAGACGACCACGAGCAGTACTTC; CDR3aa: CASIGGGLDDHEQYF
v_gene: TRBV18; d_gene: TRBD2; j_gene: TRBJ2-5; abundance: NA; CDR3nt: TGTGCCAGCTCACCGGCAGGGACTAGCGGGAGTTCCGAAGAGACCCAGTACTTC; CDR3aa: CASSPAGTSGSSEETQYF
v_gene: TRBV5-6; d_gene: TRBD1; j_gene: TRBJ2-5; abundance: NA; CDR3nt: TGTGCCAGCAGCTTGACAGGGGACCCGCAAGAGACCCAGTACTTC; CDR3aa: CASSLTGDPQETQYF
v_gene: TRBV15; d_gene: NA; j_gene: TRBJ2-5; abundance: NA; CDR3nt: TGTGCCACCAGCAGCCCAGGGGTAGGGGAGACCCAGTACTTC; CDR3aa: CATSSPGVGETQYF
v_gene: TRBV28; d_gene: TRBD1; j_gene: TRBJ1-1; abundance: NA; CDR3nt: TGTGCCAGCATACAGGACAGGGTGATAACTGAAGCTTTCTTT; CDR3aa: CASIQDRVITEAFF
v_gene: TRBV18; d_gene: TRBD2; j_gene: TRBJ2-3; abundance: once; CDR3nt: TGTGCCAGCTCACTTAGGACTACTCGGGAGGAGACGCAGTATTTT; CDR3aa: CASSLRTTREETQYF
v_gene: TRBV18; d_gene: NA; j_gene: TRBJ2-4; abundance: NA; CDR3nt: TGTGCCAGCTCCCAAGCCGTTCCCCAAGCCAAAAACATTCAGTACTTC; CDR3aa: CASSQAVPQAKNIQYF
v_gene: TRBV11-3; d_gene: TRBD1; j_gene: TRBJ2-3; abundance: NA; CDR3nt: TGTGCCAGCAGCTTCGGGACAGGGGAAGATACGCAGTATTTT; CDR3aa: CASSFGTGEDTQYF
v_gene: TRBV5-1; d_gene: TRBD1; j_gene: TRBJ2-1; abundance: NA; CDR3nt: TGCGCCAGCACCCCCATACAGGGGCTCGGCAATGAGCAGTTCTTC; CDR3aa: CASTPIQGLGNEQFF
v_gene: TRBV5-6; d_gene: NA; j_gene: TRBJ2-7; abundance: NA; CDR3nt: TGTGCCAGCAGCTTGTCTGACGAGCAGTACTTC; CDR3aa: CASSLSDEQYF
v_gene: TRBV6-1; d_gene: TRBD2; j_gene: TRBJ2-5; abundance: NA; CDR3nt: TGTGCCAGCACCCCACTAGCGGGAGGAGAAGAGACCCAGTACTTC; CDR3aa: CASTPLAGGEETQYF
v_gene: TRBV11-2; d_gene: TRBD2; j_gene: TRBJ2-1; abundance: NA; CDR3nt: TGTGCCAGCAGCTTACGTGTGACTAGCGGGTACAATGAGCAGTTCTTC; CDR3aa: CASSLRVTSGYNEQFF
v_gene: TRBV11-2; d_gene: TRBD2; j_gene: TRBJ2-4; abundance: NA; CDR3nt: TGTGCCAGCAGCTTAGGAGGTCTAGCGGGAGGTGATCGAAACATTCAGTACTTC; CDR3aa: CASSLGGLAGGDRNIQYF
v_gene: TRBV9; d_gene: NA; j_gene: TRBJ2-2; abundance: NA; CDR3nt: TGTGCCAGCAGCGCAGAAACCGGGGAGCTGTTTTTT; CDR3aa: CASSAETGELFF
v_gene: TRBV6-5; d_gene: NA; j_gene: TRBJ1-4; abundance: NA; CDR3nt: TGTGCCAGCAGCTCCCGGGAAAAACTGTTTTTT; CDR3aa: CASSSREKLFF
v_gene: TRBV7-3; d_gene: NA; j_gene: TRBJ1-1; abundance: NA; CDR3nt: TGTGCCAGCAGCGTCGGACGGGGGAACACTGAAGCTTTCTTT; CDR3aa: CASSVGRGNTEAFF
v_gene: TRBV19; d_gene: NA; j_gene: TRBJ2-7; abundance: NA; CDR3nt: TGTGCCAGTAGTCTTTACCAGGGCTACGAGCAGTACTTC; CDR3aa: CASSLYQGYEQYF
v_gene: TRBV28; d_gene: TRBD1; j_gene: TRBJ2-7; abundance: NA; CDR3nt: TGTGCCAGCAAGGACAGGGATACTCCCTACGAGCAGTACTTC; CDR3aa: CASKDRDTPYEQYF
v_gene: TRBV13; d_gene: NA; j_gene: TRBJ1-3; abundance: NA; CDR3nt: TGTGCCAGCACCGTGGCGGGGTTGGAAAACACCATATATTTT; CDR3aa: CASTVAGLENTIYF
v_gene: TRBV6-1; d_gene: TRBD2; j_gene: TRBJ2-7; abundance: NA; CDR3nt: TGTGCCAGCAGGGAGGGACTAGCGGGATTCGCCGAGCAGTACTTC; CDR3aa: CASREGLAGFAEQYF
v_gene: TRBV5-1; d_gene: NA; j_gene: TRBJ1-4; abundance: NA; CDR3nt: TGCGCCAGCAGCTTGGGGGGGCAGGGCTTTGAAAAACTGTTTTTT; CDR3aa: CASSLGGQGFEKLFF
v_gene: TRBV7-2; d_gene: NA; j_gene: TRBJ1-2; abundance: NA; CDR3nt: TGTGCCAGCAGCTTAGCGTACGGGGGGCAGCGTGGCTACACCTTC; CDR3aa: CASSLAYGGQRGYTF
v_gene: TRBV6-1; d_gene: NA; j_gene: TRBJ1-4; abundance: NA; CDR3nt: TGTGCCAGCAGTGGCTGGATCGGGGCAACTAATGAAAAACTGTTTTTT; CDR3aa: CASSGWIGATNEKLFF
v_gene: TRBV9; d_gene: TRBD1; j_gene: TRBJ2-7; abundance: once; CDR3nt: TGTGCCAGCAACTCAGATGGGGGACAGGGTTACTACGAGCAGTACTTC; CDR3aa: CASNSDGGQGYYEQYF
v_gene: TRBV6-1; d_gene: TRBD1; j_gene: TRBJ1-1; abundance: NA; CDR3nt: TGTGCCAGCACCCCCCCAGGACAGGGCGAAGCTTTCTTT; CDR3aa: CASTPPGQGEAFF
v_gene: TRBV7-9; d_gene: NA; j_gene: TRBJ2-1; abundance: NA; CDR3nt: TGTGCCAGCAGCTTAGGAGGCGGGGTCCCCTACAATGAGCAGTTCTTC; CDR3aa: CASSLGGGVPYNEQFF
v_gene: TRBV27; d_gene: TRBD2; j_gene: TRBJ2-5; abundance: NA; CDR3nt: TGTGCCAGCAGTTTATTAGCGGGAGAGGGTCTGGAGACCCAGTACTTC; CDR3aa: CASSLLAGEGLETQYF
v_gene: TRBV28; d_gene: NA; j_gene: TRBJ2-7; abundance: NA; CDR3nt: TGTGCCAGCAGTACCCAGGCCTATAGCTCCTACGAGCAGTACTTC; CDR3aa: CASSTQAYSSYEQYF
v_gene: TRBV2; d_gene: TRBD1; j_gene: TRBJ2-5; abundance: NA; CDR3nt: TGTGCCAGCAGTGCGATTGTACAGGGGGCAGGTGAGACCCAGTACTTC; CDR3aa: CASSAIVQGAGETQYF
v_gene: TRBV28; d_gene: NA; j_gene: TRBJ2-5; abundance: NA; CDR3nt: TGTGCCAGCAGTCCAAACCGACTAGGGTCGGAGACCCAGTACTTC; CDR3aa: CASSPNRLGSETQYF
v_gene: TRBV18; d_gene: NA; j_gene: TRBJ1-2; abundance: once; CDR3nt: TGTGCCAGCTCACCACCAATCGGGGGAGGAAGTGGCTACACCTTC; CDR3aa: CASSPPIGGGSGYTF
v_gene: TRBV6-1; d_gene: NA; j_gene: TRBJ1-5; abundance: NA; CDR3nt: TGTGCCAGCAGTGGCTGGGAGGGGTCGAATCAGCCCCAGCATTTT; CDR3aa: CASSGWEGSNQPQHF
v_gene: TRBV28; d_gene: TRBD2; j_gene: TRBJ2-1; abundance: NA; CDR3nt: TGTGCCAGCAGCGGAAACCGACTAGCGGGTATCGAGCAGTTCTTC; CDR3aa: CASSGNRLAGIEQFF
v_gene: TRBV7-3; d_gene: NA; j_gene: TRBJ2-1; abundance: NA; CDR3nt: TGTGCCAGCAGCATCGCCACTTACAATGAGCAGTTCTTC; CDR3aa: CASSIATYNEQFF
v_gene: TRBV28; d_gene: TRBD2; j_gene: TRBJ2-3; abundance: NA; CDR3nt: TGTGCCAGCATTCCACTAGGGCGGGGGGGGACAGATACGCAGTATTTT; CDR3aa: CASIPLGRGGTDTQYF
v_gene: TRBV19; d_gene: TRBD2; j_gene: TRBJ2-3; abundance: NA; CDR3nt: TGTGCCAGTACCCCTCCTAGCGGGAGGGCCTATACTACGCAGTATTTT; CDR3aa: CASTPPSGRAYTTQYF
v_gene: TRBV7-3; d_gene: TRBD1; j_gene: TRBJ2-6; abundance: NA; CDR3nt: TGTGCCAGCAGCTCCACCCCGGGACAGGGGCGATCTGGGGCCAACGTCCTGACTTTC; CDR3aa: CASSSTPGQGRSGANVLTF
v_gene: TRBV7-2; d_gene: NA; j_gene: TRBJ1-1; abundance: NA; CDR3nt: TGTGCCAGCAGCTTAGCTGCGAGAACTGAAGCTTTCTTT; CDR3aa: CASSLAARTEAFF
v_gene: TRBV27; d_gene: TRBD1; j_gene: TRBJ2-3; abundance: NA; CDR3nt: TGTGCCACCCAGGGGGTAGGTGGCACAGATACGCAGTATTTT; CDR3aa: CATQGVGGTDTQYF